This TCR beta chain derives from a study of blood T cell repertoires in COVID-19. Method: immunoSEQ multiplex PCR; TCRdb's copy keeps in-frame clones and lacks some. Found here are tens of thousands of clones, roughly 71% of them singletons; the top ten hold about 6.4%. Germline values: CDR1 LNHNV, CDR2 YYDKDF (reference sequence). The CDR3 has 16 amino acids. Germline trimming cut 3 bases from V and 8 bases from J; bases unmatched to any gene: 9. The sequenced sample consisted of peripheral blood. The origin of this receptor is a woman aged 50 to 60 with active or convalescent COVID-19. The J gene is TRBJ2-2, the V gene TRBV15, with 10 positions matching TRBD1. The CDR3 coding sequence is TGTGCCACCAGCAGGGTTCGGACAGGGGGTTTGGGGGAGCTGTTTTTT. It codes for CATSRVRTGGLGELFF.